One sample yielded the 7 T cell receptor beta chains listed below, sequenced in a study of immune evolution from preneoplasia to lung adenocarcinoma. Here immunoSEQ multiplex PCR was the method, and the copy in TCRdb shows in-frame clones only, minus some. The sample records fewer than 10,000 clones, 70% to 85% being singletons. Material: FFPE minimally invasive lung adenocarcinoma tissue. These TCRs come from a person aged 80 or older with lung adenocarcinoma.

The genes are TRBV9 and TRBJ2-6, with no clear D. The germline V gene encodes CDR1 SGDLS and CDR2 YYNGEE. The CDR3 totals 15 residues. V was clipped by 4 bases and J by 0 bases, with 8 bases between them. This chain's CDR3 is CASSLGPSGANVLTF. In nucleotides, the CDR3 is TGTGCCAGCAGCCTTGGCCCCTCTGGGGCCAACGTCCTGACTTTC.

V is TRBV9 and J is TRBJ2-1; no firm D call. The V gene's germline CDR1 is SGDLS and CDR2 YYNGEE. The CDR3 is 13 amino acids. V was trimmed by 0 bases and J by 6 bases, leaving 7 bases between them. CDR3 region: CASSVEVGNEQFF. DNA for the CDR3: TGTGCCAGCAGCGTAGAAGTGGGCAATGAGCAGTTCTTC.

V and J are TRBV5-4 and TRBJ2-1, with 11 bases fitting TRBD2. V was clipped by 5 bases and J by 3 bases; unmatched bases: 4. The CDR3 runs 15 residues. Germline CDR1 reads SGHNT; CDR2 reads YYREEE (reference sequence). CDR3 in amino acids: CASRTTSGVYNEQFF. The CDR3 nucleotides are TGTGCCAGCAGAACGACTAGCGGGGTCTACAATGAGCAGTTCTTC.

This chain links TRBV9 with TRBJ1-1, with 7 bases that match TRBD1. The J segment lost 12 bases and the V segment lost 4 bases, leaving 12 bases of the junction unmatched. CDR3 size: 13 residues. The germline V gene encodes CDR1 SGDLS and CDR2 YYNGEE. The CDR3 region has the DNA TGTGCCAGCAGCCCCCTTAACGGACAGGTACCTTTCTTT. Protein: CASSPLNGQVPFF.

This rearrangement joins TRBV7-3 to TRBJ1-1; a possible D gene is TRBD1 (6 bases). V was clipped by 5 bases and J by 6 bases, with 13 bases between them. The CDR3 totals 13 residues. Germline loops: CDR1 SGHTA, CDR2 FQGTGA. The CDR3: CASSRQGTSEAFF. The CDR3 nucleotides read TGTGCCAGCAGCCGTCAGGGGACCTCTGAAGCTTTCTTT. Using reference TRBV7-3 and TRBJ1-1 for the parts outside the CDR3, the full variable domain is GAGVSQTPSNKVTEKGKYVELRCDPISGHTALYWYRQSLGQGPEFLIYFQGTGAADDSGLPNDRFFAVRPEGSVSTLKIQRTERGDSAVYLCASSRQGTSEAFFGQGTRLTVV.

The rearrangement uses TRBV11-2 and TRBJ1-1; possibly TRBD1 for D (6 bases). This CDR3 is 15 amino acids long. Trimming took 0 bases from V and 6 from J, leaving 14 bases between them. In germline, CDR1 is SGHAT, CDR2 FQNNGV. The CDR3 DNA sequence: TGTGCCAGCAGCTTAGAACCAGGGGTTGCCTCTGAAGCTTTCTTT. This encodes CASSLEPGVASEAFF.

The chain carries TRBV7-2 and TRBJ2-7; 10 bases are shared with TRBD1. V lost 5 bases and J lost 2; bases outside the gene matches: 6. CDR1 and CDR2 from the germline V gene are SGHTA and FQGNSA. The CDR3 has 15 residues. This chain's CDR3 is CASSVTGGNAYEQYF. For the CDR3, the DNA is TGTGCCAGCAGCGTGACAGGGGGCAACGCCTACGAGCAGTACTTC.